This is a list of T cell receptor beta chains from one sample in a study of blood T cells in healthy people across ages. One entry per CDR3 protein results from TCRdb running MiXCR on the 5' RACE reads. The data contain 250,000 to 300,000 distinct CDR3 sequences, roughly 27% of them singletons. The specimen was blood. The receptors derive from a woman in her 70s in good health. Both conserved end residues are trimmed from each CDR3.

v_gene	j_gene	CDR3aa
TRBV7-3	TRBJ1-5	ASSFGVMEPQH
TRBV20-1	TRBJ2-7	SAWTTGVGEQY
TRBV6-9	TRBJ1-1	ASNWTGGNTEAF
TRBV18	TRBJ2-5	ASSVRLGETQY
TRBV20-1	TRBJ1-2	SAPGQGFGYT
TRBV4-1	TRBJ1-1	ASSQGRSAEAF
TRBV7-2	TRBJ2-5	ASSFLSGGAETQY
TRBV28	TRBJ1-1	ATLTPGQGALSGAF
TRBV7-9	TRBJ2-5	ASSSGTSGRETQY
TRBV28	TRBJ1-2	ASRPSERTGAYGYT
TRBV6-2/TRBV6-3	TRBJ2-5	ASSYSSGTQY
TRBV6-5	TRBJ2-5	ASRLNQLGETQY
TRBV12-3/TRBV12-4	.	ASSLNRLSPEQF
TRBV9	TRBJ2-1	ASTLGASSYNEQF
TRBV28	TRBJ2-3	ASSFWGTDTQY
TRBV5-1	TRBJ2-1	ASSSGTSSAKNEQF
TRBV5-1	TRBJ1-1	ASSIQGENTEAF
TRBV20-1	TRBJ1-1	SARDFEAF
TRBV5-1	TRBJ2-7	ASRLEGTSGSYEQY
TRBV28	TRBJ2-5	ASSWPYRGPQTETQY
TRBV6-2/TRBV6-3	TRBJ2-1	ASTDRGGSYNEQF
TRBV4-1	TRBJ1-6	ASSQGTGTPSPLH
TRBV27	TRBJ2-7	ASSARDSSYEQY
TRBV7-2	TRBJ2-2	ASSLGLAGDPGELF
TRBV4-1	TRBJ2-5	ASSQEGTGGFQETQY
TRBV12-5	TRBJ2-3	ASGLGISTDTQY